This T cell receptor (beta chain) was observed in a study of blood T cell repertoires in COVID-19. Study-wide background: PBMCs, B-cell-depleted T cells, or T cells were the source of the cDNA or gDNA that made up the material.

Original data processing: Scientists estimated how many nucleated cells there were by amplifying reference gene primers. Clones were sequenced by immunoSEQ multiplex PCR, and TCRdb holds only the in-frame ones, with some missing. From that table come the V and J calls and clone size; the DNA was used to work out D and trimming. The table includes more than 95,000 clones, around 83% detected once. The V and J ends lost 4 bases and 2 bases, in that order; junction bases with no gene match: 6. The CDR3 is 16 residues long. CDR1 is LNHDA, CDR2 SQIVND, per germline (reference sequence). The sequenced sample was peripheral blood. This receptor was taken from a woman aged 60-70 years in a cohort sampled during active or convalescent COVID-19. V is TRBV19 and J is TRBJ1-5; TRBD1 matches at 9 bases. The CDR3 reads CASSTQGARGNQPQHF. The CDR3 bases are TGTGCCAGTAGTACACAGGGGGCGCGAGGCAATCAGCCCCAGCATTTT.